One and the same sample provided the 27 T cell receptor beta chains below, sequenced in a study of cytomegalovirus exposure and HLA in healthy donors (dated by TCRdb to the late 2010s). Library preparation employed the immunoSEQ multiplex PCR assay. For the multiplex PCR, a mixture combining 60 forward primers for TCR Vbeta segments and 13 reverse primers for TCR Jbeta segments was used. The immuneACCESS repertoire file appears here via TCRdb, limited to in-frame rearrangements. These files lack a portion of the clones; in checked studies, under half of the deficit traces to unresolved V genes, and the cause of the others is not known. This sample has about 150,000 clones in its table, and roughly 80% of those were observed once. In total, the top ten clones hold about 13% of the sample. The sequenced sample was PBMCs. These receptors were collected from a man aged 35 to 55 in good health and CMV-seropositive.

The chain links TRBV2 to TRBJ1-3; D gene uncertain. V lost 5 bases, J lost 0 bases, and 8 bases lay in between. CDR3 length equals 14 residues. The germline gives CDR1 SNHLY, CDR2 FYNNEI. The CDR3 DNA sequence: TGTGCCAGCAGTATAGAGAGCTCTGGAAACACCATATATTTT. Protein product: CASSIESSGNTIYF. The whole variable domain, filled in from reference TRBV2 and TRBJ1-3, reads EPEVTQTPSHQVTQMGQEVILRCVPISNHLYFYWYRQILGQKVEFLVSFYNNEISEKSEIFDDQFSVERPDGSNFTLKIRSTKLEDSAMYFCASSIESSGNTIYFGEGSWLTVV.

A note on this clone: Sequence at one end of the junction differs from germline and may be a read error. This chain connects TRBV28 to TRBJ2-4, with TRBD2 matching 7 bases. Germline V CDR1 and CDR2: MDHEN, SYDVKM. The CDR3 has 16 amino acids. The CDR3 nucleotides are TGTGCCAGCACCCCGTCACTAGCGTCCGCTGGTAACAGTCAGTACTTC. This codes for CASTPSLASAGNSQYF.

V and J are TRBV6-4 and TRBJ1-1, with TRBD1 identical over 7 bases. CDR1 and CDR2 from the germline V gene are MRHNA and SNTAGT. V dropped 2 bases and J dropped 3; count of bases not matched to a gene: 15. This CDR3 region has 18 residues. CDR3 DNA sequence: TGTGCCAGCAGTGACCCTAAGACGGACCCAGGGGGTCACACTGAAGCTTTCTTT. Protein: CASSDPKTDPGGHTEAFF.

The chain combines TRBV29-1 with TRBJ2-1; no clear D gene. Germline V gene lookup returns CDR1 SQVTM and CDR2 ANQGSEA. Trimming cost V 3 bases and J 3 bases, with 9 bases left between them. The CDR3 contains 13 residues. This chain's CDR3 is CSVEGLNYNEQFF. The CDR3 coding sequence is TGCAGCGTTGAGGGCCTTAACTACAATGAGCAGTTCTTC.

This chain links TRBV7-9 with TRBJ1-2; TRBD1 might be the D (6 bases). The CDR3 spans 13 residues. Germline CDR1 and CDR2: SEHNR and FQNEAQ (reference sequence). V lost 8 bases to trimming and J lost 2 bases, with 12 bases between them. DNA of the CDR3: TGTGCCAGCGGTTCTACAGGGAACTATGGCTACACCTTC. It specifies CASGSTGNYGYTF. The full variable domain, in which reference TRBV7-9 and TRBJ1-2 provide the parts outside the CDR3, is DTGVSQNPRHKITKRGQNVTFRCDPISEHNRLYWYRQTLGQGPEFLTYFQNEAQLEKSRLLSDRFSAERPKGSFSTLEIQRTEQGDSAMYLCASGSTGNYGYTFGSGTRLTVV.

The chain joins TRBV7-3 to TRBJ2-7; 7 positions agree with TRBD2. Germline loops: CDR1 SGHTA, CDR2 FQGTGA. This CDR3 has 14 residues. V was pared by 5 bases and J by 2 bases, with 6 bases of the junction left unmatched. The CDR3 is CASSPSGNTYEQYF. CDR3 bases: TGTGCCAGCAGCCCCAGCGGGAACACCTACGAGCAGTACTTC. Looking up the rest from reference TRBV7-3 and TRBJ2-7 gives the full variable domain: GAGVSQTPSNKVTEKGKYVELRCDPISGHTALYWYRQSLGQGPEFLIYFQGTGAADDSGLPNDRFFAVRPEGSVSTLKIQRTERGDSAVYLCASSPSGNTYEQYFGPGTRLTVT.

The V and J genes are TRBV10-3 and TRBJ2-5, with 11 bases identical to TRBD1. Germline CDR1 ENHRY, CDR2 SYGVKD. CDR3 length: 16 residues. Losses at the gene ends were 4 bases for V and 2 bases for J; bases not matched to a gene: 6. The DNA of the CDR3 is TGTGCCATCAGTGGGGACAGGGGGATGGGGCAAGAGACCCAGTACTTC. It translates to CAISGDRGMGQETQYF.

The CDR3 nucleotides read TGTGCCAGCAGCTTTAATTCGAGGGGGGAGGGTACGTACAATGAGCAGTTCTTC. It translates to CASSFNSRGEGTYNEQFF. The chain employs TRBV9 and TRBJ2-1; D possibly corresponds to TRBD2 (7 bases). The CDR3 runs to 18 residues. CDR1 is SGDLS, CDR2 YYNGEE, per germline. Trimming pared 4 bases from V and 4 bases from J, leaving 24 bases between.

CDR3 DNA sequence: TGCGCCAGCAGCTTCTACTACCCGGGGAGTCGGCAAGAGACCCAGTACTTC. It yields the protein CASSFYYPGSRQETQYF. V usage is TRBV5-1 and J usage is TRBJ2-5, with D perhaps TRBD2 (5 bases). This CDR3 is built from 17 residues. Trimming shortened V by 2 bases and J by 2 bases, and 19 bases separated the two germline ends. The V gene's germline CDR1 is SGHRS and CDR2 YFSETQ.

V gene TRBV2 combines with J gene TRBJ2-2; D is uncertain. Deletions cut 8 bases from V and 7 bases from J, with 14 bases between. Germline loops: CDR1 SNHLY, CDR2 FYNNEI. This CDR3 has 13 residues. The CDR3 protein is CASRGEIYGELFF. The CDR3 DNA is TGTGCCAGCCGCGGAGAAATCTACGGGGAGCTGTTTTTT.

This chain connects TRBV7-9 to TRBJ2-7, with D possibly being TRBD2 (6 bases). V lost 3 bases, J lost 2 bases, and 8 bases lay in between. CDR1 SEHNR and CDR2 FQNEAQ come from the germline V gene (reference sequence). The CDR3 consists of 13 residues. The CDR3, as DNA: TGTGCCAGCAGCTTGGGAGGACCCTACGAGCAGTACTTC. Translation gives CASSLGGPYEQYF.

The CDR3 protein is CASTPPLGGNQPQHF. The CDR3 DNA reads TGTGCCAGTACCCCCCCGTTAGGGGGCAATCAGCCCCAGCATTTT. The J gene is TRBJ1-5, the V gene TRBV19; D is perhaps TRBD1 (5 bases). V lost 7 bases and J lost 2, with 15 bases in between. The CDR3 is 15 amino acids. Germline CDR1 reads LNHDA; CDR2 reads SQIVND (reference sequence).

The chain carries TRBV4-3 and TRBJ1-2; tentatively, D is TRBD1 (5 bases). Trimming left V 0 bases short and J 7 bases short, with 12 bases between. Looked up from germline, CDR1 is LGHNA and CDR2 is YSLEER. CDR3 length: 14 residues. CDR3 sequence: CASSQDQGAVGYTF. The CDR3 bases are TGCGCCAGCAGCCAAGATCAAGGGGCCGTTGGCTACACCTTC.

The chain recombines TRBV5-4 with TRBJ2-7; tentative D call: TRBD1 (5 bases). The CDR3 contains 14 residues. Germline V gene data show CDR1 as SGHNT and CDR2 as YYREEE (reference sequence). V gave up 2 bases and J gave up 4 bases, with 13 bases separating them. CDR3 region: CASSLKGSRYEQYF. DNA of the CDR3: TGTGCCAGCAGCTTAAAGGGGTCGAGGTACGAGCAGTACTTC.

This clone was found a few times. The chain has TRBV4-3 and TRBJ2-5, with 11 bases fitting TRBD2. Germline V CDR1 and CDR2: LGHNA, YSLEER. The CDR3 totals 16 residues. The trim removed 0 bases at V and 7 bases at J, leaving 7 bases unmatched. The CDR3 DNA reads as TGCGCCAGCAGCCAAGAACGGACTAGCGGGTTAGGGACCCAGTACTTC. Protein sequence: CASSQERTSGLGTQYF.

This clone occurred a few times. The chain couples TRBV2 to TRBJ1-5; TRBD1 matches 8 bases. The CDR3 totals 14 residues. The germline V gene encodes CDR1 SNHLY and CDR2 FYNNEI. The trim removed 5 bases at V and 6 bases at J, leaving 6 bases unmatched. The CDR3 DNA reads as TGTGCCAGCAGTCTTGGACAGGGCGGTCAGCCCCAGCATTTT. Protein sequence: CASSLGQGGQPQHF.

The gene calls are TRBV9 and TRBJ2-7; TRBD2 matches 11 bases. Germline values: CDR1 SGDLS, CDR2 YYNGEE. The CDR3 spans 15 residues. The trim removed 2 bases at V and 4 bases at J, leaving 5 bases unmatched. This CDR3 is CASSVTGTSGYEQYF. CDR3 bases: TGTGCCAGCAGCGTCACTGGGACTAGCGGTTACGAGCAGTACTTC.

The CDR3 DNA reads TGTGCCAGCAGCTCCGACAGCTGGGCAGAGACCCAGTACTTC. Its protein is CASSSDSWAETQYF. The rearrangement links TRBV11-1 to TRBJ2-5; D possibly corresponds to TRBD1 (5 bases). This CDR3 region has 14 residues. Germline values: CDR1 SGHAT, CDR2 FQDESV (reference sequence). The V gene lost 4 bases and the J gene lost 4 bases, with 13 bases spanning the gap.

V gene TRBV29-1 combines with J gene TRBJ1-2; D remains unclear. Germline V gene lookup returns CDR1 SQVTM and CDR2 ANQGSEA. With 6 bases removed from V and 8 bases from J, the gap between germline ends came to 16 bases. The CDR3 runs to 12 residues. The CDR3 loop reads CSVIGGEGGYTF. DNA of the CDR3: TGCAGCGTCATAGGTGGAGAGGGCGGCTACACCTTC. Full variable domain (remainder filled in from reference TRBV29-1 and TRBJ1-2): SAVISQKPSRDICQRGTSLTIQCQVDSQVTMMFWYRQQPGQSLTLIATANQGSEATYESGFVIDKFPISRPNLTFSTLTVSNMSPEDSSIYLCSVIGGEGGYTFGSGTRLTVV.

This clone was seen a handful of times. The chain has TRBV6-6 and TRBJ2-7; tentative D call: TRBD1 (6 bases). CDR1 is MNHNY, CDR2 SVGAGI, per germline (reference sequence). Trimming took off 6 bases at V and 5 bases at J, with 14 bases between the two ends. The CDR3 covers 13 residues. The CDR3 is CASRPPGANEQYF. CDR3 bases: TGTGCCAGCAGGCCTCCAGGGGCCAACGAGCAGTACTTC.

The chain recombines TRBV7-2 with TRBJ2-5; TRBD2 is a possible D gene (7 bases). The V gene's germline CDR1 is SGHTA and CDR2 FQGNSA. Trimming pared 0 bases from V and 5 bases from J, leaving 10 bases between. The CDR3 length is 14 residues. The CDR3, as DNA: TGTGCCAGCAGCTTAGCGGGAGGGGGGGAGACCCAGTACTTC. This codes for CASSLAGGGETQYF.

The chain has TRBV6-5 and TRBJ1-1, with TRBD1 matching 7 bases. V gave up 6 bases and J gave up 4 bases; unmatched junction bases: 5. This CDR3 is built from 13 residues. The germline V gene encodes CDR1 MNHEY and CDR2 SVGAGI. Here the CDR3 reads CASRDRVGTEAFF. CDR3 bases: TGTGCCAGCAGAGACAGGGTTGGCACTGAAGCTTTCTTT.

This clone showed up just once. V usage is TRBV7-2 and J usage is TRBJ1-2; tentatively, D is TRBD1 (5 bases). CDR1 SGHTA and CDR2 FQGNSA come from the germline V gene. The CDR3 has 12 residues. Trimming removed 3 bases from V and 7 bases from J, with 9 bases in between. This CDR3 reads CASSFDSAGYTF. CDR3 coding DNA: TGTGCCAGCAGCTTCGACAGCGCTGGCTACACCTTC.

The V and J genes are TRBV6-1 and TRBJ1-1, with a weak D call TRBD1 (5 bases). Germline values: CDR1 MNHNS, CDR2 SASEGT. The CDR3 totals 12 residues. Trimming left V 3 bases short and J 11 bases short, with 13 bases between. The chain's CDR3 is CASSEVAGSAFF. The CDR3 DNA reads as TGTGCCAGCAGTGAGGTGGCAGGGTCGGCTTTCTTT.

This rearrangement joins TRBV5-1 to TRBJ1-1; 8 bases fit TRBD1. The CDR3 is 14 residues long. Trimming cost V 2 bases and J 7 bases; bases outside gene matches: 7. Germline lookup yields CDR1 SGHRS and CDR2 YFSETQ. This CDR3 reads CASSFSGTGFEAFF. CDR3 bases: TGCGCCAGCAGCTTTTCCGGGACAGGATTTGAAGCTTTCTTT.

The chain carries TRBV28 and TRBJ2-1; 9 bases fit TRBD2. The J segment lost 4 bases and the V segment lost 2 bases, leaving 3 bases of the junction unmatched. Per the germline V gene, CDR1 is MDHEN and CDR2 is SYDVKM. The CDR3 totals 15 residues. The CDR3 region is CASSLLAGYYNEQFF. Written as DNA, the CDR3 is TGTGCCAGCAGTTTACTAGCGGGGTATTACAATGAGCAGTTCTTC.

The J gene is TRBJ2-1, the V gene TRBV4-1; 9 nucleotides line up with TRBD1. CDR1 and CDR2 (germline): MGHRA, YSYEKL. The junction had 18 bases not matched to a gene; V was cut back by 6 bases and J by 6 bases. The CDR3 consists of 18 residues. CDR3 sequence (DNA): TGCGCCAGCAGTCTACTACCGACCGGGACAGGGTTTGGCAATGAGCAGTTCTTC. Translating it yields CASSLLPTGTGFGNEQFF.